This T cell receptor beta chain was sequenced during a study of blood T cell repertoires in COVID-19. Across the whole study: Acute and convalescent COVID-19 specimens originated in the United States, Italy and Spain. PBMCs, B-cell-depleted T cells, or T cells provided the cDNA or gDNA that made up the material.

Adults between about 18 and 95 years of age took part from under 25 US areas. Recovered status applied to Cohort 3 donors who had two consecutive negative PCRs. It also applied to those with clearance or with symptom resolution. Germline CDR1 is SNHLY and CDR2 is FYNNEI. CDR3 length equals 15 residues. V shed 8 bases and J 2 bases; nucleotides not matched to a gene: 8. The assay was immunoSEQ multiplex PCR, and TCRdb's table has in-frame clones only and misses some. The sample yields 150,000 to 200,000 clones, roughly 90% seen once. This sequence joins TRBV2 and TRBJ2-3, with 9 bases matching TRBD1. This TCR came from a woman younger than 30 who had recovered from COVID-19. What was sequenced was PBMCs or T cells enriched from blood (not recorded which). The CDR3 sequence: CASDVTGGPTDTQYF. The CDR3 coding sequence is TGTGCCAGCGATGTGACAGGGGGTCCCACAGATACGCAGTATTTT.